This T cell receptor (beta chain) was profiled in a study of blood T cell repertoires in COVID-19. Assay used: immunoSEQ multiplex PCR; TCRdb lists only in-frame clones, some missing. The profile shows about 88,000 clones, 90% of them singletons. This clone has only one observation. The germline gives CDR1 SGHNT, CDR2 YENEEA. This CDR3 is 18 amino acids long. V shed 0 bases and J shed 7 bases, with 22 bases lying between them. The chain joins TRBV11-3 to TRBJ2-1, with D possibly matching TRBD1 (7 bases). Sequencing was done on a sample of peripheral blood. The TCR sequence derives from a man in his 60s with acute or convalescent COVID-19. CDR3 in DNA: TGTGCCAGCAGCTTAGATCGAACGGCGGAGGGGGCGGGGAATGAGCAGTTCTTC. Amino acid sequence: CASSLDRTAEGAGNEQFF.